The rows below give T cell receptor beta chains drawn from one sample of a study of cytomegalovirus exposure and HLA in healthy donors. The table came from immunoSEQ multiplex PCR; TCRdb's copy has only in-frame clones and leaves some out. The sample features approximately 110,000 clones, with approximately 2.6% in its top ten. Sequencing was done on a sample of PBMCs. These receptors originate from a man aged 25-45 years in good health and CMV-seronegative. Each CDR3 is given with its conserved first and last residue. D genes are given only for firm matches.

V gene,D gene,J gene,CDR3 protein,CDR3 DNA
TRBV4-3,.,TRBJ2-7,CASSQEPWRAEQYF,TGCGCCAGCAGCCAAGAACCCTGGAGGGCCGAGCAGTACTTC
TRBV10-3,.,TRBJ2-1,CAISEGSGNEQFF,TGTGCCATCAGTGAGGGTTCGGGGAATGAGCAGTTCTTC
TRBV28,.,TRBJ2-5,CASSVAGRQETQYF,TGTGCCAGCTCCGTGGCTGGCAGGCAAGAGACCCAGTACTTC
TRBV5-1,.,TRBJ1-5,CASKLGPELNQPQHF,TGCGCCAGCAAGCTGGGCCCCGAGCTCAATCAGCCCCAGCATTTT
TRBV5-1,TRBD2,TRBJ2-7,CASSLRRAGEYEQYF,TGCGCCAGCAGCTTGAGGAGGGCGGGAGAATACGAGCAGTACTTC
TRBV27,TRBD2,TRBJ2-1,CASSTGGPYNEQFF,TGTGCCAGCAGTACGGGAGGGCCCTACAATGAGCAGTTCTTC
TRBV29-1,TRBD1,TRBJ1-4,CSVPGTGNEKLFF,TGCAGCGTCCCCGGGACAGGGAATGAAAAACTGTTTTTT
TRBV5-1,.,TRBJ2-2,CASSRGYGKGTGELFF,TGCGCCAGCAGCCGAGGGTACGGGAAGGGAACCGGGGAGCTGTTTTTT
TRBV19,TRBD1,TRBJ2-1,CASSTDRAAYNEQFF,TGTGCCAGTAGTACGGACAGGGCCGCGTACAATGAGCAGTTCTTC
TRBV7-2,.,TRBJ2-7,CASSLVYVSSYEQYF,TGTGCCAGCAGCTTAGTTTACGTGAGCTCCTACGAGCAGTACTTC
TRBV28,TRBD2,TRBJ2-1,CASSLSPSSGRYNEQFF,TGTGCCAGCAGTTTATCCCCTTCTAGCGGGAGGTACAATGAGCAGTTCTTC
TRBV28,.,TRBJ2-7,CASSPRFSGAYEQYF,TGTGCCAGCAGTCCCAGGTTTAGCGGCGCCTACGAGCAGTACTTC
TRBV4-3,TRBD1,TRBJ1-3,CASSPAVGQGDVNTIYF,TGCGCCAGCAGCCCGGCTGTGGGACAGGGGGATGTAAACACCATATATTTT
TRBV6-1,.,TRBJ2-7,CASSENWRDSYEQYF,TGTGCCAGCAGTGAAAATTGGCGGGACTCCTACGAGCAGTACTTC
TRBV5-4,TRBD2,TRBJ2-1,CASSRTAGVDNEQFF,TGTGCCAGCAGCCGCACAGCGGGAGTTGATAATGAGCAGTTCTTC
TRBV25-1,TRBD2,TRBJ2-3,CASSKGTSPDTQYF,TGTGCCAGCAGCAAAGGGACTAGTCCAGATACGCAGTATTTT
TRBV4-2,TRBD1,TRBJ2-7,CASSQAQGAYEQYF,TGTGCCAGCAGCCAAGCGCAGGGGGCCTACGAGCAGTACTTC
TRBV4-3,.,TRBJ1-1,CASSRLTGDTEAFF,TGCGCCAGCAGCCGGCTGACGGGAGACACTGAAGCTTTCTTT
TRBV11-1,.,TRBJ1-1,CASSLRWTRSNTEAFF,TGTGCCAGCAGCTTACGGTGGACAAGATCGAACACTGAAGCTTTCTTT
TRBV15,.,TRBJ2-3,CATSRDGFTDTQYF,TGTGCCACCAGCAGAGACGGTTTCACAGATACGCAGTATTTT
TRBV7-9,.,TRBJ2-7,CAFDEQYF,TGTGCCTTCGACGAGCAGTACTTC
TRBV19,TRBD2,TRBJ2-1,CASAATSGRASNEQFF,TGTGCCAGCGCCGCGACTAGCGGGAGGGCGTCCAATGAGCAGTTCTTC
TRBV18,.,TRBJ2-7,CASSPGASYEQYF,TGTGCCAGCTCACCAGGGGCAAGCTACGAGCAGTACTTC
TRBV27,.,TRBJ1-5,CASSPGLTGKYQPQHF,TGTGCCAGCAGTCCTGGATTAACAGGGAAGTATCAGCCCCAGCATTTT
TRBV29-1,TRBD1,TRBJ2-3,CSVGVWDRVDWRTDTQYF,TGCAGCGTTGGAGTCTGGGACAGGGTCGACTGGCGCACAGATACGCAGTATTTT
TRBV2,.,TRBJ1-1,CASMSGVPNTEAFF,TGTGCCAGCATGAGTGGAGTTCCCAACACTGAAGCTTTCTTT
TRBV25-1,.,TRBJ2-7,CASSVLGSGGYEQYF,TGTGCCAGCAGTGTATTAGGGTCAGGGGGGTACGAGCAGTACTTC
TRBV5-1,.,TRBJ2-4,CASSLAEGTGSKNIQYF,TGCGCCAGCAGCTTGGCCGAGGGAACGGGGTCCAAAAACATTCAGTACTTC
TRBV6-4,.,TRBJ1-2,CASSIEGGYGYTF,TGTGCCAGCAGCATAGAGGGCGGATATGGCTACACCTTC
TRBV28,TRBD2,TRBJ2-2,CASRLAGDNTGELFF,TGTGCCAGCAGACTAGCGGGAGACAACACCGGGGAGCTGTTTTTT
TRBV7-2,TRBD2,TRBJ2-3,CASSLRASGTSTDTQYF,TGTGCCAGCAGCTTACGGGCTAGCGGGACTAGCACAGATACGCAGTATTTT
TRBV6-5,.,TRBJ1-4,CASRIRGSGEKLFF,TGTGCCAGCAGAATCAGGGGTTCGGGTGAAAAACTGTTTTTT
TRBV6-1,TRBD1,TRBJ2-7,CASSETGDSEQYF,TGTGCCAGCAGTGAGACAGGGGATAGCGAGCAGTACTTC
TRBV28,.,TRBJ2-7,CASSLIGAYEQYF,TGTGCCAGCAGTTTGATAGGGGCCTACGAGCAGTACTTC